The clone carrying this T cell receptor (beta chain) has more than one count but fewer than ten. Its antigen is unidentified. This entry comes from a study of T cell repertoires in cytomegalovirus infection. TCRdb itself ran the reads through MiXCR, one entry per CDR3 protein. The top ten clones hold around 3.2% of a sample with around 180,000 distinct CDR3 sequences, roughly 19% of them seen once. Study-wide points: The ex vivo response showed dominance by HLA-C-restricted CMV-specific TCR beta clonotypes.

The CDR3 consists of 15 residues. Germline V CDR1 and CDR2: MNHEY, SVGEGT. V lost 6 bases to trimming and J lost 8 bases; unmatched junction nucleotides: 9. The receptor was isolated from a human donor in good health (CMV status not recorded). Some clones in this sample may be carry-over from other donors' samples. The chain employs TRBV6-2 or TRBV6-3 and TRBJ1-6, with 8 bases that match TRBD1. Sequenced input: PBMCs. This CDR3 is CASRFGQGRDSPLHF. The CDR3 DNA reads as TGTGCCAGCAGATTCGGACAGGGAAGGGATTCACCCCTCCACTTT.